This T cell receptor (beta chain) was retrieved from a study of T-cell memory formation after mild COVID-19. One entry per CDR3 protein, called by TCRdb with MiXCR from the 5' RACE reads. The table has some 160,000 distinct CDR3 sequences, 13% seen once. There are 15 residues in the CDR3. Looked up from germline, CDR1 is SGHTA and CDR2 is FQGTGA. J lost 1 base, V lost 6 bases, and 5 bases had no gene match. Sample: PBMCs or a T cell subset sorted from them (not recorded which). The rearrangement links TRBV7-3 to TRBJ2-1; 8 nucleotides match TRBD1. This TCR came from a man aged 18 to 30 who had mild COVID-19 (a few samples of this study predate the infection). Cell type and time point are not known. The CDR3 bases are TGTGCCAGCAGTTTGGACAGGGATTCCTACAATGAGCAGTTCTTC. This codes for CASSLDRDSYNEQFF. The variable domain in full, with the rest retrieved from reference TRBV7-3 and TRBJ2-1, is GAGVSQTPSNKVTEKGKYVELRCDPISGHTALYWYRQSLGQGPEFLIYFQGTGAADDSGLPNDRFFAVRPEGSVSTLKIQRTERGDSAVYLCASSLDRDSYNEQFFGPGTRLTVL.